This T cell receptor (beta chain) was sequenced for a study of OX40 agonist ivuxolimab in advanced cancers. Describing the broader study: Ivuxolimab was an agonistic, fully human IgG2 monoclonal antibody directed against OX40 (CD134), a costimulatory receptor. Prior anti-PD-1, anti-PD-L1 or anti-CTLA-4 therapy was permitted, and 30% to 50% of dose-escalation patients had received checkpoint inhibitors. The monotherapy dose-escalation portion (N of about 50 patients) of the phase I ivuxolimab trial is reported in the paper. Partial responses were achieved by three dose-escalation patients, of whom one had hepatocellular carcinoma and two had cutaneous melanoma. The point of sequencing TCRbeta in the periphery was to test whether ivuxolimab changed TCR sequence diversity and drove clonal T-cell expansion. The dose-escalation cohort was 82.7% male with a mean age of about 65 years, ranging from roughly 23 to 80. Among the approximately 54 dose-escalation patients, roughly 20 had hepatocellular carcinoma, around 15 melanoma, 9 renal cell carcinoma and 9 head and neck cancer. Intravenous ivuxolimab was administered to patients every 2 weeks at six dose levels: 0.01, 0.1, 0.3, 1.5, 3 and 10 mg/kg. What the work shows at the level of the full study, not this receptor alone: Low levels of normalized T-cell clonal expansion were also seen in some patients who did not respond. After ivuxolimab, CD8+ T cells had more expanded clones than CD4+ T cells on average. At doses from 0.1 to 3.0 mg/kg, clonal expansion was seen in both CD4+ and CD8+ blood T cells between baseline and week 6. In partial responders in the 0.1-3.0 mg/kg groups, normalized peripheral clonal expansion was found to be among the lowest, especially among CD8+ T cells. Antigen specificity was not determined for the clonally expanded peripheral T cells.

The trial excluded patients who had a history of autoimmune disease or who were on systemic immunosuppression. In every dose cohort, peripheral blood was drawn for TCR sequencing at baseline, cycle 4 day 1, and cycle 7 day 1. The samples were drawn from a first-in-human, open-label, multicenter phase I dose-escalation trial of ivuxolimab. Adults with locally advanced or metastatic melanoma, renal cell carcinoma, hepatocellular carcinoma or head and neck squamous cell carcinoma were enrolled in the trial. CD4+ and CD8+ T cells were sorted separately from peripheral blood before TCR sequencing. For sequencing of the TCRbeta CDR3 region, genomic DNA was extracted from the sorted cells. The immunoSEQ Assay was used for sequencing of TCRbeta CDR3 regions. Entries here come from immuneACCESS through TCRdb and include only in-frame sequences with V and J called. Some clones fail to appear in such tables; in the studies checked, an unresolved V gene covers under half of the shortfall, and the cause of the remainder is unknown. A total of fewer than 90,000 clones appear in this sample, 89% of them only once. The ten largest clones add up to under 0.25% of the sample.

On this clone itself: What this receptor recognizes is not known. No per-base quality is available; no much larger clone lies one base away.

The sequences come from CD4+ or CD8+ T cells sorted from blood, collected in a trial of the OX40 agonist ivuxolimab. This TCR was sampled from an adult with an advanced solid tumor such as melanoma, head and neck, liver or kidney cancer.

The CDR3 region reads CASSLGWDTDTQYF. In nucleotides, the sequence is TGCGCCAGCAGCTTGGGCTGGGACACAGATACGCAGTATTTT. The rearranged segments are TRBV5-1 and TRBJ2-3; the D gene cannot be named for sure. V sheds 0 bases and J sheds 2 bases, leaving 7 bases between their ends. CDR3 length: 14 amino acids, cysteine to phenylalanine. The entry retains the CDR3 DNA only, 42 bases that are in frame from base 1. CDR1 and CDR2 are read off the germline V gene as SGHRS and YFSETQ. This CDR3, with the reference TRBV5-1 and TRBJ2-3 proteins standing in past its ends, gives the full variable domain KAGVTQTPRYLIKTRGQQVTLSCSPISGHRSVSWYQQTPGQGLQFLFEYFSETQRNKGNFPGRFSGRQFSNSRSEMNVSTLELGDSALYLCASSLGWDTDTQYFGPGTRLTVL.